Below, 30 T cell receptor beta chains from the same sample are listed, as sequenced in a study of T-cell reconstitution after alpha-beta-depleted transplantation in children. During its preparation, the TCRbeta library received unique molecular identifiers. TCRdb called the PCR reads again in MiXCR, with one record for every CDR3 protein. The sample holds roughly 200,000 distinct CDR3 sequences; 14% to 15% are singletons and the top ten take roughly 13%. Specimen: PBMCs from the stem cell graft donor, collected from the stem cell graft. The receptor set was obtained from a human donor who donated a stem cell graft to a child with acute lymphoblastic leukemia.

This chain joins TRBV12-3 or TRBV12-4 and TRBJ1-1; TRBD1 matches 9 bases. V was pared by 5 bases and J by 9 bases, with 10 bases of the junction left unmatched. The CDR3 sequence is 14 residues long. CDR3 sequence reads: CASSRRDRVGKAFF. The CDR3 nucleotides are TGTGCCAGCAGTCGCCGGGACAGGGTGGGAAAAGCTTTCTTT.

The J gene is TRBJ1-5, the V gene TRBV12-3 or TRBV12-4, with D perhaps TRBD1 (6 bases). Trimming left V 1 base short and J 6 bases short, with 13 bases between. The CDR3 runs 15 residues. This CDR3 reads CASSLEGDTGQPQHF. As DNA, the CDR3 is TGTGCCAGCAGTTTAGAGGGGGATACGGGTCAGCCCCAGCATTTT.

This clonotype was counted between two and nine times. The V gene is TRBV12-3 or TRBV12-4, the J gene TRBJ2-7; TRBD2 matches 8 bases. The CDR3 contains 18 residues. V was pared by 5 bases and J by 2 bases, with 17 bases of the junction left unmatched. The chain's CDR3 is CASSSLVPPAGGTYEQYF. In DNA, the CDR3 is TGTGCCAGCAGTAGCCTTGTCCCGCCGGCGGGAGGAACCTACGAGCAGTACTTC.

The V and J genes are TRBV2 and TRBJ2-2, with 13 bases matching TRBD2. Trimming cost V 6 bases and J 1 base; bases outside gene matches: 14. Germline assignment: CDR1 SNHLY and CDR2 FYNNEI. The CDR3 length is 20 residues. In nucleotides, the CDR3 is TGTGCCAGCAGCAGTGACGTACTAGCGGGAGGGGGGAGGAACACCGGGGAGCTGTTTTTT. It translates to CASSSDVLAGGGRNTGELFF.

V gene TRBV3-1 combines with J gene TRBJ1-6; D is ambiguous. The V end was cut by 1 base, the J end by 11 bases, with 9 bases between. The CDR3 loop spans 13 amino acids. Per the germline V gene, CDR1 is LGHDT and CDR2 is YNNKEL (reference sequence). The CDR3 here is CASSQVVTAPLHF. The CDR3, as DNA: TGTGCCAGCAGCCAAGTTGTCACCGCACCCCTCCACTTT.

This clonotype was recorded many times. The chain couples TRBV7-9 to TRBJ2-1; D not certain. The length of the CDR3 is 17 residues. Trimming took 5 bases from V and 2 from J, leaving 19 bases between them. The germline gives CDR1 SEHNR, CDR2 FQNEAQ (reference sequence). The CDR3 DNA reads TGTGCCAGCAGCCCCCCACTTAGTAGTTTCACCTACAATGAGCAGTTCTTC. It codes for CASSPPLSSFTYNEQFF.

The V call is TRBV5-1, the J call TRBJ1-1, with D uncertain. The CDR3 is made up of 16 amino acids. Deletions cut 1 base from V and 0 bases from J, with 13 bases between. Looked up from germline, CDR1 is SGHRS and CDR2 is YFSETQ. CDR3 residues: CASSLSEGRVNTEAFF. The CDR3 DNA is TGCGCCAGCAGCTTGAGTGAAGGCCGGGTGAACACTGAAGCTTTCTTT. Looking up the rest from reference TRBV5-1 and TRBJ1-1 gives the full variable domain: KAGVTQTPRYLIKTRGQQVTLSCSPISGHRSVSWYQQTPGQGLQFLFEYFSETQRNKGNFPGRFSGRQFSNSRSEMNVSTLELGDSALYLCASSLSEGRVNTEAFFGQGTRLTVV.

Many counts were recorded for this clonotype. The V and J genes are TRBV12-3 or TRBV12-4 and TRBJ2-5, with a weak D call TRBD1 (5 bases). V was trimmed by 3 bases and J by 1 base, leaving 21 bases between them. The CDR3 is 18 amino acids. The CDR3 here is CASSFGPGINESQETQYF. The DNA of the CDR3 is TGTGCCAGCAGTTTTGGGCCAGGGATAAACGAGAGCCAAGAGACCCAGTACTTC.

This clonotype was detected many times. This rearrangement joins TRBV7-2 to TRBJ2-1; TRBD1 is a possible D gene (6 bases). V was trimmed by 7 bases and J by 8 bases, leaving 21 bases between them. CDR3 length: 15 amino acids. Per the germline V gene, CDR1 is SGHTA and CDR2 is FQGNSA. The DNA of the CDR3 is TGTGCCAGCACCACGACCTCGACTCCAGGGGATGAGCAGTTCTTC. The encoded protein is CASTTTSTPGDEQFF.

In its sample, this clonotype was seen many times. The V and J genes are TRBV29-1 and TRBJ2-7; TRBD1 is a possible D gene (6 bases). Trimming took off 2 bases at V and 7 bases at J, with 12 bases between the two ends. The CDR3 is 12 residues long. CDR1 SQVTM and CDR2 ANQGSEA come from the germline V gene. As DNA, the CDR3 is TGCAGCGTTGAATTGGGACATCGGGAGCAGTACTTC. Translating it yields CSVELGHREQYF.

There are many counts of this clonotype. This chain connects TRBV12-3 or TRBV12-4 to TRBJ1-1, with unresolved D. V was pared by 6 bases and J by 7 bases, with 15 bases between. There are 13 residues in the CDR3. CDR3 residues: CASSPRIKIEAFF. The CDR3 DNA reads TGTGCCAGCAGCCCCCGAATCAAGATTGAAGCTTTCTTT.

This clonotype has at least ten counts. The chain's CDR3 is CASSLWFVGGENSPLHF. DNA of the CDR3: TGCGCCAGCAGCTTGTGGTTCGTGGGCGGTGAAAATTCACCCCTCCACTTT. The rearrangement uses TRBV5-1 and TRBJ1-6; unclear D gene. This CDR3 comprises 17 residues. The V end lost 1 base, the J end lost 7 bases, and 18 bases lay between the germline ends. The germline gives CDR1 SGHRS, CDR2 YFSETQ.

This rearrangement joins TRBV5-4 to TRBJ1-2; a weak D match, TRBD1 (6 bases). The CDR3 length is 13 residues. Trimming removed 4 bases at V and 1 base at J, with 8 bases between. In germline, CDR1 is SGHNT, CDR2 YYREEE (reference sequence). CDR3 amino acids: CASSAQGNYGYTF. CDR3 nucleotide sequence: TGTGCCAGCAGCGCACAGGGTAACTATGGCTACACCTTC.

The rearrangement uses TRBV7-4 and TRBJ1-1; 9 nucleotides agree with TRBD1. The ends lost 3 bases at V and 1 base at J; junction bases unmatched: 3. Germline assignment: CDR1 SGHVT and CDR2 SQSDAQ. The CDR3 consists of 15 residues. The CDR3 DNA reads as TGTGCCAGCAGCTTCCGGGACAGGGAGAACACTGAAGCTTTCTTT. Translation: CASSFRDRENTEAFF.

On this clonotype itself: One base away lies a much larger clone, so this may be a sequencing read error. The V and J genes are TRBV7-9 and TRBJ2-1; no reliable D call. Germline CDR1 SEHNR, CDR2 FQNEAQ (reference sequence). The CDR3 runs 13 residues. The V gene lost 4 bases and the J gene lost 4 bases, with 8 bases spanning the gap. CDR3 sequence (DNA): TGTGCCAGCAGCTCCCGAGTTTACAATGAGCAGTTCTTC. Translated, it gives CASSSRVYNEQFF.

This clonotype was observed at least ten times. The chain has TRBV11-2 and TRBJ1-2; D is undetermined. Per the germline V gene, CDR1 is SGHAT and CDR2 is FQNNGV. Trimming left V 5 bases short and J 6 bases short, with 16 bases between. The CDR3 runs 14 residues. The CDR3 DNA is TGTGCCAGCAGCCGATACAAGGAGGAAAATGGCTACACCTTC. Translating gives CASSRYKEENGYTF.

This clonotype was detected many times. V gene TRBV20-1 combines with J gene TRBJ2-7; 10 nucleotides agree with TRBD2. The CDR3 extends over 15 amino acids. Germline CDR1 is DFQATT and CDR2 is SNEGSKA (reference sequence). V trimming: 2 bases; J trimming: 1 base; junction bases outside the gene matches: 5. The CDR3 DNA sequence: TGCAGTGCTAGACCCGGGACTAGCGTGTCCTACGAGCAGTACTTC. Amino acid sequence: CSARPGTSVSYEQYF.

The gene calls are TRBV28 and TRBJ2-6; D is undetermined. In germline, CDR1 is MDHEN, CDR2 SYDVKM. This CDR3 region has 13 residues. V lost 8 bases and J 4 bases, leaving 9 bases between the germline ends. The CDR3 sequence: CASSASGANVLTF. DNA for the CDR3: TGTGCCAGCTCGGCCTCCGGGGCCAACGTCCTGACTTTC.

This clonotype appeared many times. This rearrangement joins TRBV4-1 to TRBJ2-3; TRBD2 agrees at 7 bases. CDR1 is MGHRA and CDR2 is YSYEKL in the germline V gene. The CDR3 length is 15 residues. The ends lost 4 bases at V and 4 bases at J; junction bases unmatched: 8. CDR3 nucleotide sequence: TGCGCCAGCAGCCTAGAGGGCGGGAGACCAGATACGCAGTATTTT. It codes for CASSLEGGRPDTQYF.

In this sample, this clonotype turned up many times. This sequence joins TRBV20-1 and TRBJ2-7; D gene ambiguous. This CDR3 region has 17 residues. Trimming took off 0 bases at V and 4 bases at J, with 22 bases between the two ends. Looked up from germline, CDR1 is DFQATT and CDR2 is SNEGSKA (reference sequence). The CDR3 loop reads CSARDLGMPSGWYEQYF. As DNA, the CDR3 is TGCAGTGCTAGAGATTTAGGAATGCCCTCCGGTTGGTACGAGCAGTACTTC.

This clonotype has at least ten counts. This chain connects TRBV29-1 to TRBJ2-6; no reliable D call. The CDR3 has 13 residues. Looked up from germline, CDR1 is SQVTM and CDR2 is ANQGSEA. V was trimmed by 4 bases and J by 4 bases, leaving 8 bases between them. The CDR3 DNA follows: TGCAGCGTTGTCGGGTCCGGGGCCAACGTCCTGACTTTC. Translation gives CSVVGSGANVLTF.

At least ten counts were recorded for this clonotype. J is TRBJ2-2 and V is TRBV11-2; D is undetermined. Germline V lookup: CDR1 SGHAT, CDR2 FQNNGV. V lost 5 bases and J 1 base, leaving 8 bases between the germline ends. The CDR3 consists of 14 residues. The CDR3 DNA follows: TGTGCCAGCAGCGCCCACAGGAACACCGGGGAGCTGTTTTTT. Its translation: CASSAHRNTGELFF.

The rearrangement links TRBV20-1 to TRBJ2-1; 10 nucleotides match TRBD2. Germline V gene sequence: CDR1 DFQATT, CDR2 SNEGSKA (reference sequence). CDR3 length: 19 amino acids. The V and J ends lost 5 bases and 6 bases, in that order; junction bases with no gene match: 22. The chain's CDR3 is CSARPERGLADPLRNEQFF. In DNA form, the CDR3 reads TGCAGTGCTCGACCCGAGCGCGGACTAGCGGACCCCCTGCGCAATGAGCAGTTCTTC.

Worth noting for this clonotype: This could be a read error, since a much larger clone is one nucleotide away. This chain uses TRBV12-3 or TRBV12-4 with TRBJ2-4; D gene uncertain. The CDR3 length is 16 residues. V was cut by 8 bases and J by 0 bases, with 17 bases left in between. This CDR3 is CASGPQRTRAKNIQYF. The CDR3 nucleotides read TGTGCCAGCGGTCCTCAGAGAACCCGAGCCAAAAACATTCAGTACTTC.

This clonotype occurred many times. The chain couples TRBV5-1 to TRBJ1-4, with D unresolved. The germline gives CDR1 SGHRS, CDR2 YFSETQ. Trimming pared 5 bases from V and 1 base from J, leaving 6 bases between. The CDR3 loop spans 13 amino acids. CDR3 region: CASSSQTNEKLFF. The CDR3 DNA sequence: TGCGCCAGCAGTTCTCAAACTAATGAAAAACTGTTTTTT.

This clonotype was counted at least ten times. The germline gene is not matched at one end of the junction; a read error may be the cause. This chain uses TRBV10-3 with TRBJ2-7, with D perhaps being TRBD1 or TRBD2 (5 bases each). This CDR3 region has 11 residues. Germline V CDR1 and CDR2: ENHRY, SYGVKD. The CDR3 region has the DNA TGTGCCATCAGTGAGGGGACCGTGGCGAGCTTC. This gives the protein CAISEGTVASF.

The genes are TRBV7-8 and TRBJ2-1; D possibly corresponds to TRBD2 (5 bases). V was clipped by 4 bases and J by 9 bases, with 16 bases between them. Looked up from germline, CDR1 is SGHVS and CDR2 is FQNEAQ. There are 14 residues in the CDR3. The CDR3: CASSSRALEGEQFF. In DNA form, the CDR3 reads TGTGCCAGCAGCTCTAGGGCCCTAGAGGGTGAGCAGTTCTTC. Full variable domain (remainder filled in from reference TRBV7-8 and TRBJ2-1): GAGVSQSPRYKVAKRGQDVALRCDPISGHVSLFWYQQALGQGPEFLTYFQNEAQLDKSGLPSDRFFAERPEGSVSTLKIQRTQQEDSAVYLCASSSRALEGEQFFGPGTRLTVL.

Ten or more counts support this clonotype. This chain uses TRBV20-1 with TRBJ2-7; 10 bases align to TRBD2. Trimming at V came to 6 bases and at J to 3 bases, leaving 2 bases not matched to a gene. Germline CDR1 is DFQATT and CDR2 is SNEGSKA (reference sequence). The CDR3 runs to 12 residues. The CDR3 DNA follows: TGCAGTGCCTGGACTAGCGGCTACGAGCAGTACTTC. It specifies CSAWTSGYEQYF.

This clonotype was seen many times. The V gene is TRBV7-6, the J gene TRBJ2-3; either TRBD1 or TRBD2 may supply D (5 bases each). The germline V gene encodes CDR1 SGHVS and CDR2 FNYEAQ. This CDR3 is 18 amino acids long. V shed 5 bases and J shed 0 bases, with 21 bases lying between them. The CDR3 DNA follows: TGTGCCAGCAGCCGGGACGAATCCCTGTTGACTAGCACAGATACGCAGTATTTT. The encoded protein is CASSRDESLLTSTDTQYF.

This clonotype appeared a few times. The chain links TRBV5-1 to TRBJ2-7; 13 nucleotides match TRBD2. V lost 3 bases to trimming and J lost 8 bases; unmatched junction nucleotides: 14. Germline values: CDR1 SGHRS, CDR2 YFSETQ. The CDR3 covers 17 residues. The DNA for the CDR3 is TGCGCCAGCAGCTGGGGACTAGCGGGAAAGTCCCAGCAGAAGCAGTACTTC. The encoded protein is CASSWGLAGKSQQKQYF.